The 14 T cell receptor beta chains below all came from one sample that was sequenced in a study of early T cells in non-severe SARS-CoV-2 infection. A single record per CDR3 protein comes from TCRdb applying MiXCR to the 5' RACE reads. The table records tens of thousands of distinct CDR3 sequences, approximately 13% of them present only once. The sample was whole blood. The receptor source for this set is an adult who was a healthcare worker with PCR-confirmed SARS-CoV-2 infection or an uninfected control (not recorded which).

This clonotype rates as medium-sized. The chain recombines TRBV5-6 with TRBJ1-2, with TRBD1 as a possible D gene (6 bases). CDR3 length equals 12 residues. Trimming stripped 6 bases from V and 6 bases from J, with 12 bases between. Germline V gene data show CDR1 as SGHDT and CDR2 as YYEEEE. The chain's CDR3 is CASTPQGDGYTF. The CDR3 DNA reads as TGTGCCAGCACACCACAGGGAGATGGCTACACCTTC. The full variable domain, with the rest looked up from reference TRBV5-6 and TRBJ1-2, is DAGVTQSPTHLIKTRGQQVTLRCSPKSGHDTVSWYQQALGQGPQFIFQYYEEEERQRGNFPDRFSGHQFPNYSSELNVNALLLGDSALYLCASTPQGDGYTFGSGTRLTVV.

This clonotype was observed once. This rearrangement joins TRBV6-2 or TRBV6-3 to TRBJ1-2; TRBD1 is a possible D gene (5 bases). There are 14 residues in the CDR3. Per the germline V gene, CDR1 is MNHEY and CDR2 is SVGEGT. V was shortened by 6 bases and J by 4 bases, with 15 bases between the two germline ends. The CDR3 loop reads CASRTPQGVYGYTF. The CDR3 DNA is TGTGCCAGCAGGACCCCCCAGGGAGTCTATGGCTACACCTTC.

This clonotype was seen repeatedly, ten times or more. CDR3 DNA: TGCAGTGCCAGGACTAGCGGGTACCAAGAGACCCAGTACTTC. This gives the protein CSARTSGYQETQYF. The rearrangement joins TRBV20-1 to TRBJ2-5, with 11 bases that match TRBD2. The CDR3 has 14 amino acids. Germline lookup yields CDR1 DFQATT and CDR2 SNEGSKA (reference sequence). The V gene end was trimmed by 6 bases and the J gene end by 0 bases; junction bases not matched to a gene: 3.

V is TRBV29-1 and J is TRBJ1-1; tentative D call: TRBD1 (5 bases). Trimming shortened V by 6 bases and J by 6 bases, and 11 bases separated the two germline ends. This CDR3 has 11 amino acids. CDR1 is SQVTM and CDR2 is ANQGSEA in the germline V gene. The CDR3 is CSVTRDAEAFF. Written as DNA, the CDR3 is TGCAGCGTCACCAGGGACGCTGAAGCTTTCTTT.

V is TRBV12-3 or TRBV12-4 and J is TRBJ2-7; D is perhaps TRBD1 or TRBD2 (6 bases each). V lost 4 bases and J lost 3, with 13 bases in between. CDR3 size: 14 residues. As DNA, the CDR3 is TGTGCCAGCAGTTCTCAAGGGGGGAACTACGAGCAGTACTTC. This encodes CASSSQGGNYEQYF.

This clonotype showed up many times. This chain joins TRBV7-9 and TRBJ1-5; unclear D gene. The V gene's germline CDR1 is SEHNR and CDR2 FQNEAQ (reference sequence). V lost 1 base, J lost 0 bases, and 10 bases lay in between. This CDR3 has 16 residues. CDR3 in DNA: TGTGCCAGCAGCTTAGTTGCAGGAAATAGCAATCAGCCCCAGCATTTT. Protein: CASSLVAGNSNQPQHF.

This clonotype has only a few counts. V usage is TRBV29-1 and J usage is TRBJ2-7; D uncertain. CDR1 and CDR2 from the germline V gene are SQVTM and ANQGSEA. The CDR3 extends over 13 amino acids. V dropped 4 bases and J dropped 1 base, with 11 bases sitting between them. The CDR3 region has the DNA TGCAGCGTTGTCATGGGGTCGTCCTACGAGCAGTACTTC. Translation gives CSVVMGSSYEQYF.

Turning to this clonotype: The DNA is omitted, as the CDR3 cannot be located on it reliably, and the CDR3 follows TCRdb's listing. The chain has TRBV29-1 and TRBJ2-5; TRBD1 is taken as the D call from the table, unchecked against the DNA. A total of 17 residues make up the CDR3, ends included. The germline gives CDR1 SQVTM, CDR2 ANQGSEA. CDR3 loop: CSIYLCSVKDSQETQYF.

Only a few counts were recorded for this clonotype. The rearrangement joins TRBV13 to TRBJ2-7; 10 positions agree with TRBD1. This CDR3 is built from 15 residues. Germline lookup yields CDR1 PRHDT and CDR2 FYEKMQ (reference sequence). The junction had 10 bases not matched to a gene; V was cut back by 5 bases and J by 6 bases. The CDR3 loop is CASSPRGTGDFEQYF. The CDR3 region has the DNA TGTGCCAGCAGCCCCCGGGGGACAGGGGATTTCGAGCAGTACTTC.

The chain recombines TRBV19 with TRBJ2-2, with a weak D call TRBD2 (5 bases). The ends were cut back, 3 bases at V and 6 bases at J, with 14 bases in the middle. This CDR3 has 15 amino acids. Germline-derived CDR1 and CDR2 are LNHDA and SQIVND (reference sequence). In DNA, the CDR3 is TGTGCCAGTAGTATCGCGGGCCGGGGATCCGGGGAGCTGTTTTTT. Its translation: CASSIAGRGSGELFF.

This chain links TRBV2 with TRBJ2-2, with no clear D. The CDR3 totals 14 residues. Germline V CDR1 and CDR2: SNHLY, FYNNEI. Deletions cut 10 bases from V and 6 bases from J, with 18 bases between. DNA of the CDR3: TGTGCCATCCAGCCCTCAGAAGGGCCCGGGGAGCTGTTTTTT. Translating it yields CAIQPSEGPGELFF.

This clonotype was seen more than once but under ten times. The V call is TRBV18, the J call TRBJ2-5; TRBD2 might be the D (6 bases). Germline V gene lookup returns CDR1 KGHSH and CDR2 LQKENI. There are 14 residues in the CDR3. V gave up 1 base and J gave up 3 bases, with 9 bases separating them. The chain's CDR3 is CASSPRTGEETQYF. CDR3 coding DNA: TGTGCCAGCTCACCACGGACGGGAGAAGAGACCCAGTACTTC.

This clonotype was counted at least ten times. This sequence joins TRBV18 and TRBJ2-5; 10 bases fit TRBD1. Germline V gene data show CDR1 as KGHSH and CDR2 as LQKENI. V dropped 2 bases and J dropped 2; count of bases not matched to a gene: 11. This CDR3 comprises 18 residues. The CDR3 spells CASSPDPRDRGLQETQYF. The CDR3 region has the DNA TGTGCCAGCTCACCAGACCCCCGGGACAGGGGCTTACAAGAGACCCAGTACTTC.

With regard to this clonotype: With a much larger clone just one base away, this may be a read error. V gene TRBV5-1 combines with J gene TRBJ2-1, with no clear D. The CDR3 runs to 11 residues. Germline V gene lookup returns CDR1 SGHRS and CDR2 YFSETQ. Trimming took off 6 bases at V and 5 bases at J, with 6 bases between the two ends. The chain's CDR3 is CASNLHNEQFF. The CDR3 DNA follows: TGCGCCAGCAACTTACACAATGAGCAGTTCTTC.